Below, 16 T cell receptor beta chains from the same sample are listed, as sequenced in a study of cytomegalovirus exposure and HLA in healthy donors. PCR used 60 Vbeta primers and 13 Jbeta primers. Sequenced by immunoSEQ multiplex PCR; TCRdb stores in-frame clones only, minus some. Of around 200,000 clones in the sample, around 80% were seen once. The source material was PBMCs. These receptors came from a man aged 40-50 years in good health and CMV-seropositive.

The chain carries TRBV6-1 and TRBJ2-7; D not certain. Per germline, CDR1 MNHNS and CDR2 SASEGT. The CDR3 runs to 12 residues. V lost 4 bases and J 1 base, leaving 5 bases between the germline ends. DNA of the CDR3: TGTGCCAGCAGTGGCAGTTCCTACGAGCAGTACTTC. Protein product: CASSGSSYEQYF.

The chain carries TRBV7-9 and TRBJ2-5, with no clear D. The CDR3 is 10 residues long. Trimming removed 4 bases from V and 5 bases from J, with 2 bases in between. The germline V gene encodes CDR1 SEHNR and CDR2 FQNEAQ (reference sequence). The CDR3 sequence is CASSSETQYF. The CDR3 DNA is TGTGCCAGCAGCTCGGAGACCCAGTACTTC.

This chain links TRBV5-1 with TRBJ2-6; D gene unclear. Germline assignment: CDR1 SGHRS and CDR2 YFSETQ. V lost 1 base to trimming and J lost 0 bases, with 11 bases between them. The CDR3 loop spans 17 amino acids. Written as DNA, the CDR3 is TGCGCCAGCAGCTTGTCTCCTCGTAGCTCTGGGGCCAACGTCCTGACTTTC. It translates to CASSLSPRSSGANVLTF.

The chain couples TRBV20-1 to TRBJ1-3; D ambiguous. Trimming removed 5 bases from V and 3 bases from J, with 2 bases in between. There are 10 residues in the CDR3. Germline-derived CDR1 and CDR2 are DFQATT and SNEGSKA (reference sequence). CDR3 in amino acids: CSAYGNTIYF. CDR3 nucleotide sequence: TGCAGTGCTTATGGAAACACCATATATTTT.

V usage is TRBV28 and J usage is TRBJ2-5; no firm D call. Per germline, CDR1 MDHEN and CDR2 SYDVKM. The CDR3 is 14 amino acids. V was shortened by 3 bases and J by 7 bases, with 15 bases between the two germline ends. CDR3 protein: CASSLVQTIGTQYF. In DNA, the CDR3 is TGTGCCAGCAGTTTGGTACAAACTATCGGGACCCAGTACTTC.

The V call is TRBV13, the J call TRBJ1-1; D is uncertain. Germline CDR1 reads PRHDT; CDR2 reads FYEKMQ (reference sequence). Trimming stripped 4 bases from V and 4 bases from J, with 13 bases between. The CDR3 spans 14 residues. CDR3 sequence reads: CASSWAGRRTEAFF. The CDR3 nucleotides are TGTGCCAGCAGCTGGGCGGGGAGGCGCACTGAAGCTTTCTTT.

This sequence joins TRBV4-2 and TRBJ1-2, with 7 bases fitting TRBD1. J gave up 6 bases and V 0 bases, and 10 bases lay outside the gene matches. Germline lookup yields CDR1 LGHNA and CDR2 YNFKEQ. The CDR3 contains 16 residues. The CDR3 region is CASSQDYRQGGDGYTF. The CDR3 DNA is TGTGCCAGCAGCCAAGATTACCGCCAGGGGGGAGATGGCTACACCTTC.

CDR3 coding DNA: TGTGCCAGCAGTTTAACCGGGACTAGGCTCCAAGAGACCCAGTACTTC. This translates into CASSLTGTRLQETQYF. The chain couples TRBV6-5 to TRBJ2-5, with 8 bases that match TRBD2. V lost 4 bases, J lost 1 base, and 8 bases stayed unmatched. Germline values: CDR1 MNHEY, CDR2 SVGAGI. The CDR3 loop spans 16 amino acids.

The V call is TRBV9, the J call TRBJ2-6; D unclear. CDR3 size: 16 residues. V was pared by 3 bases and J by 0 bases, with 10 bases between. CDR1 is SGDLS and CDR2 is YYNGEE in the germline V gene. CDR3 coding DNA: TGTGCCAGCAGCGCCCACAGAAGCTCTGGGGCCAACGTCCTGACTTTC. Translated, it gives CASSAHRSSGANVLTF.

This clone appeared once. The V call is TRBV25-1, the J call TRBJ2-1; D is uncertain. The V end lost 2 bases, the J end lost 2 bases, and 7 bases lay between the germline ends. The CDR3 consists of 14 residues. Per germline, CDR1 MGHDK and CDR2 SYGVNS. Here the CDR3 reads CASSEEIAYNEQFF. As DNA, the CDR3 is TGTGCCAGCAGTGAAGAGATAGCCTACAATGAGCAGTTCTTC.

In its sample, this clone was seen once. V usage is TRBV27 and J usage is TRBJ2-2; 7 bases line up with TRBD1. The trim removed 6 bases at V and 0 bases at J, leaving 4 bases unmatched. The CDR3 has 15 residues. Germline-derived CDR1 and CDR2 are MNHEY and SMNVEV (reference sequence). The CDR3 DNA reads TGTGCCAGCAGCCGAACAGGGGCGAACACCGGGGAGCTGTTTTTT. This codes for CASSRTGANTGELFF.

The CDR3 bases are TGTGCCAGCAGCTCCCGGAACACTGAAGCTTTCTTT. The encoded protein is CASSSRNTEAFF. The chain links TRBV11-2 to TRBJ1-1; D remains unclear. The V gene's germline CDR1 is SGHAT and CDR2 FQNNGV. V lost 4 bases and J 1 base, leaving 4 bases between the germline ends. The CDR3 loop spans 12 amino acids.

The J gene is TRBJ1-6, the V gene TRBV14; 7 positions match TRBD1. V trimming: 5 bases; J trimming: 7 bases; junction bases outside the gene matches: 5. CDR3 length: 14 residues. CDR1 is SGHDN, CDR2 FVKESK, per germline. In nucleotides, the CDR3 is TGTGCCAGCAGCGTCCCGGGACAGAATTCACCCCTCCACTTT. Translated, it gives CASSVPGQNSPLHF.

V gene TRBV5-4 combines with J gene TRBJ2-5; D is uncertain. The V gene's germline CDR1 is SGHNT and CDR2 YYREEE (reference sequence). This CDR3 is built from 14 residues. V was pared by 4 bases and J by 2 bases, with 12 bases between. The chain's CDR3 is CASSPNPGQETQYF. The DNA for the CDR3 is TGTGCCAGCAGCCCTAACCCAGGACAAGAGACCCAGTACTTC.

DNA for the CDR3: TGTGCTAGTGGTTTCTCGGCGGGGGGGCCGCAAGATACGCAGTATTTT. Protein product: CASGFSAGGPQDTQYF. The chain links TRBV12-5 to TRBJ2-3, with 9 bases aligning to TRBD2. This CDR3 region has 16 residues. Trimming took 3 bases from V and 5 from J; bases not matched to a gene: 9. Germline V gives CDR1 LGHNT, CDR2 FRNRAP.

The V gene is TRBV5-8, the J gene TRBJ2-1; 10 positions agree with TRBD1. The germline V gene encodes CDR1 SGHTS and CDR2 YDEGEE. V was pared by 2 bases and J by 8 bases, with 10 bases of the junction left unmatched. The CDR3 is made up of 16 amino acids. CDR3 sequence reads: CASSFLFGTGAHEQFF. DNA of the CDR3: TGTGCCAGCAGCTTTCTTTTTGGGACAGGGGCTCATGAGCAGTTCTTC.